These 27 T cell receptor beta chains came from one sample sequenced in a study of T cells in Graves' hyperthyroidism and ophthalmopathy. Regions amplified from RNA transcripts were the TCR beta CDR3 regions. HTBI primers were the set used in a first-round RT-PCR of the TCR CDR3. MiXCR, run by TCRdb on the multiplex PCR reads, gives a single entry per CDR3 protein. The table shows around 500,000 distinct CDR3 sequences, with around 16% occurring only once. The sample consisted of blood. These TCRs come from a woman aged 25 to 39 with Graves' ophthalmopathy.

In its sample, this clonotype was seen many times. The chain joins TRBV7-8 to TRBJ2-7; tentatively, D is TRBD1 or TRBD2 (5 bases each). The ends were cut back, 1 base at V and 2 bases at J, with 12 bases in the middle. This CDR3 is built from 15 residues. Per germline, CDR1 SGHVS and CDR2 FQNEAQ. CDR3 bases: TGTGCCAGCAGCTTAGGGGTAGGGGACCCCTACGAGCAGTACTTC. Its protein product is CASSLGVGDPYEQYF.

This chain links TRBV9 with TRBJ2-2; 10 bases align to TRBD2. Germline V gene sequence: CDR1 SGDLS, CDR2 YYNGEE. The J segment lost 7 bases and the V segment lost 3 bases, leaving 3 bases of the junction unmatched. The CDR3 is made up of 14 amino acids. CDR3: CASSGASGGGELFF. The CDR3 DNA follows: TGTGCCAGCAGCGGGGCTAGCGGGGGCGGGGAGCTGTTTTTT.

This clonotype was seen more than once but under ten times. The gene calls are TRBV27 and TRBJ2-5; TRBD2 matches 12 bases. This CDR3 has 16 amino acids. Germline trimming cut 5 bases from V and 5 bases from J; bases unmatched to any gene: 9. Germline loops: CDR1 MNHEY, CDR2 SMNVEV (reference sequence). CDR3 loop: CASSDRLAGEGETQYF. The CDR3 DNA reads TGTGCCAGCAGTGACCGACTAGCGGGAGAGGGGGAGACCCAGTACTTC.

This clonotype showed up many times. The chain links TRBV6-1 to TRBJ2-2; the D gene is possibly TRBD2 (5 bases). The CDR3 is made up of 13 amino acids. Germline V gives CDR1 MNHNS, CDR2 SASEGT. Deletions cut 2 bases from V and 8 bases from J, with 9 bases between. CDR3 sequence: CASSERETGELFF. CDR3 nucleotide sequence: TGTGCCAGCAGTGAAAGGGAGACGGGGGAGCTGTTTTTT.

This sequence joins TRBV6-6 and TRBJ1-4; possible D gene TRBD1, 6 bases. The CDR3 extends over 14 amino acids. The germline V gene encodes CDR1 MNHNY and CDR2 SVGAGI (reference sequence). Deletions cut 0 bases from V and 6 bases from J, with 8 bases between. The CDR3 coding sequence is TGTGCCAGCAGTTACTCCGCAGGGGATGAAAAACTGTTTTTT. Encoded protein: CASSYSAGDEKLFF.

The rearrangement uses TRBV5-1 and TRBJ2-3; D remains ambiguous. CDR3 length equals 16 residues. Germline V gene lookup returns CDR1 SGHRS and CDR2 YFSETQ. V gave up 0 bases and J gave up 1 base, with 12 bases separating them. CDR3 DNA: TGCGCCAGCAGCTTGGAGGTAGCAGGCGGCACAGATACGCAGTATTTT. Translation gives CASSLEVAGGTDTQYF.

This clonotype has a single count. This rearrangement joins TRBV6-2 or TRBV6-3 to TRBJ2-7; D is possibly TRBD1 or TRBD2 (5 bases each). Germline V CDR1 and CDR2: MNHEY, SVGEGT. V dropped 6 bases and J dropped 1 base, with 10 bases sitting between them. CDR3 length: 13 residues. CDR3 sequence (DNA): TGTGCCAGCAGGGTGGGACGTTCCTACGAGCAGTACTTC. Its translation is CASRVGRSYEQYF.

Ten or more counts support this clonotype. The rearrangement links TRBV5-5 to TRBJ2-7, with D hard to call. V was cut by 0 bases and J by 3 bases, with 10 bases left in between. The germline gives CDR1 SGHKS, CDR2 YYEKEE (reference sequence). This CDR3 comprises 14 residues. The CDR3 DNA reads as TGTGCCAGCAGCTTGGATAACGGGTTCTACGAGCAGTACTTC. It translates to CASSLDNGFYEQYF. The complete variable domain, with remaining parts taken from reference TRBV5-5 and TRBJ2-7, reads DAGVTQSPTHLIKTRGQQVTLRCSPISGHKSVSWYQQVLGQGPQFIFQYYEKEERGRGNFPDRFSARQFPNYSSELNVNALLLGDSALYLCASSLDNGFYEQYFGPGTRLTVT.

The V call is TRBV19, the J call TRBJ1-2, with 10 bases identical to TRBD1. The CDR3 has 13 residues. In germline, CDR1 is LNHDA, CDR2 SQIVND (reference sequence). V shed 9 bases, J shed 5 bases, and the junction held 6 bases outside the gene matches. CDR3 sequence (DNA): TGTGCCAGCACCGGGACAGGGGTATATGGCTACACCTTC. It is translated as CASTGTGVYGYTF.

Ten or more counts support this clonotype. This sequence joins TRBV2 and TRBJ2-1; 12 nucleotides align to TRBD2. The CDR3 sequence is 16 residues long. The V and J ends lost 6 bases and 1 base, in that order; junction bases with no gene match: 4. The germline CDR1 and CDR2 sequences are SNHLY and FYNNEI. The chain's CDR3 is CASRLAGGGSYNEQFF. The CDR3 DNA sequence: TGTGCCAGCAGACTAGCGGGAGGAGGATCCTACAATGAGCAGTTCTTC.

Ten or more counts support this clonotype. The chain couples TRBV7-2 to TRBJ2-7, with 14 bases fitting TRBD2. CDR3 size: 16 residues. Germline CDR1 and CDR2: SGHTA and FQGNSA. The trim removed 1 base at V and 5 bases at J, leaving 4 bases unmatched. CDR3 coding DNA: TGTGCCAGCAGCTTAGGGGGACTAGCGGGAGTAGACGAGCAGTACTTC. This gives the protein CASSLGGLAGVDEQYF.

The chain is built from TRBV4-2 and TRBJ2-5; 10 positions agree with TRBD2. The CDR3 consists of 16 residues. Germline CDR1 is LGHNA and CDR2 is YNFKEQ. With 4 bases clipped from V and 12 bases from J, the junction kept 17 bases outside the gene matches. This chain's CDR3 is CASSPGDSALAGVKYF. The CDR3 DNA follows: TGTGCCAGCAGCCCAGGGGACAGTGCCCTAGCGGGAGTTAAGTACTTC.

The rearrangement joins TRBV11-2 to TRBJ2-1, with 7 positions matching TRBD2. V lost 6 bases to trimming and J lost 5 bases; unmatched junction nucleotides: 16. The CDR3 contains 17 residues. From germline, CDR1 is SGHAT and CDR2 FQNNGV. CDR3 in DNA: TGTGCCAGCAGTGAAGCTCACGAGCGGGGAATAAACAATGAGCAGTTCTTC. Protein: CASSEAHERGINNEQFF.

The chain has TRBV28 and TRBJ2-1; D is unclear. CDR1 is MDHEN, CDR2 SYDVKM, per germline. CDR3 size: 12 residues. Deletions cut 7 bases from V and 9 bases from J, with 13 bases between. CDR3 DNA: TGTGCCAGCACTGCGACGACACGTGAGCAGTTCTTC. Translated: CASTATTREQFF.

The V and J genes are TRBV7-9 and TRBJ1-1; TRBD1 is a possible D gene (6 bases). This CDR3 is built from 14 residues. Trimming cost V 6 bases and J 0 bases, with 11 bases left between them. CDR1 is SEHNR and CDR2 is FQNEAQ in the germline V gene (reference sequence). This CDR3 reads CASRQGTMNTEAFF. The CDR3 bases are TGTGCCAGCAGGCAGGGGACCATGAACACTGAAGCTTTCTTT.

The table lists this clonotype with a few counts. The V call is TRBV6-2 or TRBV6-3, the J call TRBJ1-4; 9 bases match TRBD1. The CDR3 is 17 amino acids. With V trimmed by 5 bases and J by 2 bases, 9 bases remained unmatched. Germline V CDR1 and CDR2: MNHEY, SVGEGT. This CDR3 is CASSERQGVRTNEKLFF. DNA for the CDR3: TGTGCCAGCAGTGAAAGACAGGGGGTCCGCACTAATGAAAAACTGTTTTTT.

In its sample, this clonotype was seen a few times. The chain combines TRBV6-2 or TRBV6-3 with TRBJ2-1; 8 bases are a match to TRBD1. Germline values: CDR1 MNHEY, CDR2 SVGEGT. The CDR3 totals 14 residues. With 4 bases clipped from V and 6 bases from J, the junction kept 5 bases outside the gene matches. CDR3 in DNA: TGTGCCAGCAGTTCCCATACAGGGGGCAATGAGCAGTTCTTC. Amino acid sequence: CASSSHTGGNEQFF.

This clonotype was observed many times. The chain employs TRBV11-2 and TRBJ2-1, with TRBD1 matching 8 bases. Germline trimming cut 3 bases from V and 8 bases from J; bases unmatched to any gene: 6. Germline assignment: CDR1 SGHAT and CDR2 FQNNGV. The CDR3 runs to 14 residues. CDR3 coding DNA: TGTGCCAGCAGCTTCCCGGGACAGGCACATGAGCAGTTCTTC. This gives the protein CASSFPGQAHEQFF.

This clonotype was seen at least ten times. J is TRBJ1-1 and V is TRBV11-2, with D possibly being TRBD1 (5 bases). The CDR3 is 15 amino acids. The ends were cut back, 2 bases at V and 0 bases at J, with 10 bases in the middle. The germline V gene has CDR1 SGHAT and CDR2 FQNNGV. In DNA, the CDR3 is TGTGCCAGCAGCTTAATCCAGGGATTGAACACTGAAGCTTTCTTT. Residues: CASSLIQGLNTEAFF.

This clonotype was found many times. The genes are TRBV27 and TRBJ1-2, with D hard to call. CDR1 and CDR2 (germline): MNHEY, SMNVEV (reference sequence). V was pared by 3 bases and J by 0 bases, with 14 bases between. The CDR3 is 16 residues long. The CDR3 loop reads CASSLDYREPNYGYTF. CDR3 DNA sequence: TGTGCCAGCAGTTTGGACTACAGAGAACCTAACTATGGCTACACCTTC.

This clonotype occurred once. A much bigger clone sits one base away, suggesting this may be a read error. The CDR3 here is CASSLRLANSTDTQYF. Written as DNA, the CDR3 is TGTGCCAGCAGTCTCCGACTAGCGAATAGCACAGATACGCAGTATTTT. The chain has TRBV12-3 or TRBV12-4 and TRBJ2-3; 8 bases agree with TRBD2. The CDR3 runs to 16 residues. J was trimmed by 0 bases and V by 5 bases; bases with no gene match: 7.

The chain couples TRBV24-1 to TRBJ2-3; D is undetermined. The germline CDR1 and CDR2 sequences are KGHDR and SFDVKD. CDR3 length: 12 amino acids. Trimming stripped 4 bases from V and 4 bases from J, with 5 bases between. The CDR3 coding sequence is TGTGCCACCAGTGACGAAGCAGATACGCAGTATTTT. This gives the protein CATSDEADTQYF.

This clonotype was counted only a few times. V and J are TRBV29-1 and TRBJ1-2; TRBD1 matches at 7 bases. After removal of 4 bases from V and 7 bases from J, the junction contained 3 bases not matched to a gene. The CDR3 has 11 amino acids. Germline V gene data show CDR1 as SQVTM and CDR2 as ANQGSEA. The CDR3 DNA is TGCAGCGTTGGACAGGGAGGTGGCTACACCTTC. It yields the protein CSVGQGGGYTF.

This clonotype was picked up many times. This rearrangement joins TRBV12-3 or TRBV12-4 to TRBJ1-1, with 8 bases fitting TRBD1. The CDR3 is made up of 15 amino acids. V shed 5 bases, J shed 4 bases, and the junction held 9 bases outside the gene matches. The CDR3 nucleotides are TGTGCCAGCAGTCCCAAGACAGGGGAGGGCACTGAAGCTTTCTTT. Its translation: CASSPKTGEGTEAFF.

The V and J genes are TRBV10-3 and TRBJ2-2; TRBD2 matches 12 bases. The CDR3 is 17 amino acids. The germline CDR1 and CDR2 sequences are ENHRY and SYGVKD. V gave up 4 bases and J gave up 5 bases; unmatched junction bases: 8. The CDR3 region is CAISGILLAGGTGELFF. The CDR3 DNA follows: TGTGCCATCAGTGGGATCCTCCTAGCGGGAGGGACCGGGGAGCTGTTTTTT.

There are a few counts of this clonotype. The chain links TRBV7-9 to TRBJ2-7; 7 bases line up with TRBD1. Germline CDR1 is SEHNR and CDR2 is FQNEAQ (reference sequence). With 3 bases clipped from V and 3 bases from J, the junction kept 11 bases outside the gene matches. The length of the CDR3 is 16 residues. The CDR3 DNA reads TGTGCCAGCAGCTTCCTCGGACAGGAGGCCTTCTACGAGCAGTACTTC. Its protein is CASSFLGQEAFYEQYF.

This clonotype was detected ten times or more. This chain uses TRBV3-1 with TRBJ2-2; a possible D gene is TRBD2 (6 bases). V was shortened by 0 bases and J by 7 bases, with 9 bases between the two germline ends. The CDR3 runs 14 residues. From germline, CDR1 is LGHDT and CDR2 YNNKEL (reference sequence). The CDR3 reads CASSQDGGDGELFF. CDR3 bases: TGTGCCAGCAGCCAAGATGGAGGGGACGGGGAGCTGTTTTTT.